One sample yielded the 20 T cell receptor beta chains listed below, sequenced in a study of beta chain features in type 1 diabetes. Notes on the study in general: Among all four CD4+ subsets, Type 1 diabetes patients had TCRB CDR3s that were moderately but significantly shorter.

These TCRs are of unknown antigen specificity. As every portion of the isolated RNA was reverse transcribed, the sequencing read expressed TCRB transcripts. Produced via immunoSEQ multiplex PCR; TCRdb's table is partial and in-frame only. The table has about 150,000 clones, 10% seen once. Sequenced material: central memory CD4+ T cells from blood. These receptors came from a man aged 30 to 39 with type 1 diabetes.

The gene calls are TRBV10-3 and TRBJ2-3; 7 bases map to TRBD1. This CDR3 has 14 amino acids. The germline V gene encodes CDR1 ENHRY and CDR2 SYGVKD. J was trimmed by 2 bases and V by 10 bases; bases with no gene match: 9. The CDR3 DNA sequence: TGTGCCAGCACCCGGGACAGAAACACAGATACGCAGTATTTT. Translating it yields CASTRDRNTDTQYF.

The chain carries TRBV5-6 and TRBJ2-1, with TRBD2 matching 11 bases. V dropped 0 bases and J dropped 6; count of bases not matched to a gene: 5. This CDR3 has 16 residues. Germline assignment: CDR1 SGHDT and CDR2 YYEEEE. The CDR3 reads CASSLARLAGFNEQFF. As DNA, the CDR3 is TGTGCCAGCAGCTTGGCGCGACTAGCGGGATTCAATGAGCAGTTCTTC.

This clone has only a few counts. This rearrangement joins TRBV7-3 to TRBJ2-7, with 9 bases that match TRBD2. CDR1 and CDR2 (germline): SGHTA, FQGTGA. This CDR3 spans 15 amino acids. The V gene end was trimmed by 1 base and the J gene end by 3 bases; junction bases not matched to a gene: 4. In DNA form, the CDR3 reads TGTGCCAGCAGCTTAATTGGTAGCGGGAGCTACGAGCAGTACTTC. This sequence encodes CASSLIGSGSYEQYF.

The V gene is TRBV18, the J gene TRBJ1-4, with 8 bases fitting TRBD1. This CDR3 region has 15 residues. The V and J ends lost 4 bases and 8 bases, in that order; junction bases with no gene match: 9. CDR1 KGHSH and CDR2 LQKENI come from the germline V gene. The CDR3: CASSLATGVVEKLFF. The CDR3 nucleotides read TGTGCCAGCTCACTAGCGACAGGGGTGGTGGAAAAACTGTTTTTT.

The V gene is TRBV6-1, the J gene TRBJ2-2; 9 bases line up with TRBD1. Germline loops: CDR1 MNHNS, CDR2 SASEGT. The CDR3 is 15 residues long. The J segment lost 2 bases and the V segment lost 10 bases, leaving 8 bases of the junction unmatched. CDR3 sequence (DNA): TGTGCCACTCTACAGGGGGCAAGCAACACCGGGGAGCTGTTTTTT. It is translated as CATLQGASNTGELFF.

This clone was counted between two and nine times. One end of the junction does not line up with germline, which may come from a read error. This chain joins TRBV6-5 and TRBJ2-4; 9 positions agree with TRBD1. The germline V gene encodes CDR1 MNHEY and CDR2 SVGAGI. The CDR3 has 15 amino acids. The CDR3 is CASSFHLIRDRAHFF. For the CDR3, the DNA is TGTGCCAGCAGTTTTCACTTAATCCGGGACAGGGCCCACTTCTTC.

The table lists this clone with a few counts. V and J are TRBV11-2 and TRBJ2-3; 10 bases are a match to TRBD2. The CDR3 covers 15 residues. Germline loops: CDR1 SGHAT, CDR2 FQNNGV. Trimming cost V 5 bases and J 3 bases; bases outside gene matches: 5. The CDR3 DNA follows: TGTGCCAGCAGCAGTACTAGCGGGATGACAGATACGCAGTATTTT. Protein product: CASSSTSGMTDTQYF.

The CDR3 reads CASSAGQHTGELFF. CDR3 DNA: TGCGCCAGCAGCGCTGGACAACACACCGGGGAGCTGTTTTTT. V is TRBV5-1 and J is TRBJ2-2, with D maybe TRBD1 (5 bases). The CDR3 is made up of 14 amino acids. V gave up 4 bases and J gave up 3 bases, with 10 bases separating them. Germline-derived CDR1 and CDR2 are SGHRS and YFSETQ.

This clone came up a few times. The chain combines TRBV28 with TRBJ2-5; 11 bases agree with TRBD2. The germline V gene has CDR1 MDHEN and CDR2 SYDVKM. The CDR3 length is 15 residues. Unmatched junction bases numbered 5, after V lost 8 bases and J lost 0 bases. The CDR3 DNA reads TGTGCCAGCGCGACTAGCGGGATGTACCAAGAGACCCAGTACTTC. This codes for CASATSGMYQETQYF. Complete variable domain (other parts from reference TRBV28 and TRBJ2-5): DVKVTQSSRYLVKRTGEKVFLECVQDMDHENMFWYRQDPGLGLRLIYFSYDVKMKEKGDIPEGYSVSREKKERFSLILESASTNQTSMYLCASATSGMYQETQYFGPGTRLLVL.

This clone appeared a few times. The chain carries TRBV4-2 and TRBJ1-5; D gene unclear. The V gene lost 4 bases and the J gene lost 4 bases, with 11 bases spanning the gap. The CDR3 covers 14 residues. The germline V gene has CDR1 LGHNA and CDR2 YNFKEQ. The CDR3 loop is CASSLGDQNQPQHF. The CDR3 region has the DNA TGTGCCAGCAGCCTAGGAGACCAGAATCAGCCCCAGCATTTT.

The table lists this clone with a few counts. The J gene is TRBJ2-5, the V gene TRBV28; D is perhaps TRBD1 (5 bases). CDR3 length: 17 residues. The germline gives CDR1 MDHEN, CDR2 SYDVKM. V was shortened by 6 bases and J by 1 base, with 21 bases between the two germline ends. Here the CDR3 DNA reads TGTGCCAGCAGGTCGAAACAGGCTGGGCCTGGCCAAGAGACCCAGTACTTC. Encoded protein: CASRSKQAGPGQETQYF.

This clone came up a few times. Other DNA sequences in this specimen translate into the identical CDR3. The gene calls are TRBV2 and TRBJ2-7; no reliable D call. This CDR3 is built from 11 residues. Trimming pared 8 bases from V and 0 bases from J, leaving 5 bases between. CDR1 and CDR2 from the germline V gene are SNHLY and FYNNEI. This CDR3 is CASSFSYEQYF. The CDR3 DNA reads as TGTGCCAGCTCTTTCTCCTACGAGCAGTACTTC.

This clone has just a few counts. The chain couples TRBV7-9 to TRBJ1-5, with no clear D. CDR1 is SEHNR, CDR2 FQNEAQ, per germline (reference sequence). V was pared by 5 bases and J by 7 bases, with 15 bases between. This CDR3 has 14 amino acids. The CDR3 nucleotides read TGTGCCAGCAGCACGAGCCGGGTTTCCCAGCCCCAGCATTTT. Translated, it gives CASSTSRVSQPQHF.

This clone has only a few counts. The rearrangement uses TRBV18 and TRBJ1-2; perhaps TRBD1 as D (6 bases). The CDR3 length is 17 residues. Trimming pared 2 bases from V and 4 bases from J, leaving 20 bases between. Germline lookup yields CDR1 KGHSH and CDR2 LQKENI. CDR3 in amino acids: CASSPTDSRIGAYGYTF. CDR3 nucleotide sequence: TGTGCCAGCTCACCAACGGACAGCCGAATAGGGGCCTATGGCTACACCTTC.

On this clone itself: In the same sample, other DNA sequences code for this CDR3. V gene TRBV18 combines with J gene TRBJ1-5; tentative D call: TRBD1 (5 bases). CDR1 and CDR2 (germline): KGHSH, LQKENI. V dropped 2 bases and J dropped 4 bases, with 6 bases sitting between them. This CDR3 has 13 residues. CDR3 sequence (DNA): TGTGCCAGCTCACCAGGGGCAAATCAGCCCCAGCATTTT. It yields the protein CASSPGANQPQHF.

The chain carries TRBV5-1 and TRBJ2-7; a weak D match, TRBD2 (6 bases). The CDR3 has 15 residues. Trimming took 1 base from V and 5 from J, leaving 16 bases between them. Germline V gene data show CDR1 as SGHRS and CDR2 as YFSETQ. CDR3 protein: CASSLYRGGQDEQYF. Here the CDR3 DNA reads TGCGCCAGCAGCTTGTACCGGGGAGGCCAGGACGAGCAGTACTTC. Combining the CDR3 with reference TRBV5-1 and TRBJ2-7 gives the whole variable domain KAGVTQTPRYLIKTRGQQVTLSCSPISGHRSVSWYQQTPGQGLQFLFEYFSETQRNKGNFPGRFSGRQFSNSRSEMNVSTLELGDSALYLCASSLYRGGQDEQYFGPGTRLTVT.

This clone was detected a few times. This chain connects TRBV7-3 to TRBJ2-1; 11 positions match TRBD2. J was trimmed by 7 bases and V by 5 bases; bases with no gene match: 4. Germline lookup yields CDR1 SGHTA and CDR2 FQGTGA. This CDR3 region has 14 residues. CDR3 nucleotide sequence: TGTGCCAGCAGCCCGACTAGCGGGAAGAATGAGCAGTTCTTC. Its protein is CASSPTSGKNEQFF.

This clone was counted a few times. The chain is built from TRBV5-1 and TRBJ2-1; 9 bases are shared with TRBD1. The germline CDR1 and CDR2 sequences are SGHRS and YFSETQ. The CDR3 is 14 amino acids. The ends lost 3 bases at V and 6 bases at J; junction bases unmatched: 4. Here the CDR3 DNA reads TGCGCCAGCAGCTCTGGACAGGGGTTCAATGAGCAGTTCTTC. Its translation is CASSSGQGFNEQFF. Filled out from reference TRBV5-1 and TRBJ2-1, the complete variable domain reads KAGVTQTPRYLIKTRGQQVTLSCSPISGHRSVSWYQQTPGQGLQFLFEYFSETQRNKGNFPGRFSGRQFSNSRSEMNVSTLELGDSALYLCASSSGQGFNEQFFGPGTRLTVL.

The rearrangement uses TRBV19 and TRBJ2-2, with 10 bases that match TRBD1. The length of the CDR3 is 14 residues. Germline V CDR1 and CDR2: LNHDA, SQIVND (reference sequence). Losses at the gene ends were 6 bases for V and 6 bases for J; bases not matched to a gene: 4. The CDR3 loop reads CASRPGQGSGELFF. The DNA for the CDR3 is TGTGCCAGTAGACCGGGACAGGGGTCCGGGGAGCTGTTTTTT. The full variable domain, completed using reference TRBV19 and TRBJ2-2, is DGGITQSPKYLFRKEGQNVTLSCEQNLNHDAMYWYRQDPGQGLRLIYYSQIVNDFQKGDIAEGYSVSREKKESFPLTVTSAQKNPTAFYLCASRPGQGSGELFFGEGSRLTVL.

The chain carries TRBV29-1 and TRBJ2-4; a weak D match, TRBD1 (6 bases). Germline values: CDR1 SQVTM, CDR2 ANQGSEA. CDR3 length: 14 residues. Deletions cut 7 bases from V and 0 bases from J, with 13 bases between. CDR3 sequence reads: CSATGPLAKNIQYF. Written as DNA, the CDR3 is TGCAGCGCTACAGGGCCCCTAGCCAAAAACATTCAGTACTTC. Combining the CDR3 with reference TRBV29-1 and TRBJ2-4 gives the whole variable domain SAVISQKPSRDICQRGTSLTIQCQVDSQVTMMFWYRQQPGQSLTLIATANQGSEATYESGFVIDKFPISRPNLTFSTLTVSNMSPEDSSIYLCSATGPLAKNIQYFGAGTRLSVL.